This T cell receptor beta chain was sequenced in a study of shared clonotypes between healthy human individuals. Regarding the study as a whole: Only blood was sampled; tissue repertoires likely differ.

When replicate PCRs were run on sorted subsets, they used around 0.2 ug DNA, approximately 27,000 T cell genomes. Only in-frame clones appear in the TCRdb table, and some are missing; sequencing was by immunoSEQ multiplex PCR. The data hold 1.4 million or so clones, with approximately 98.5% observed a single time. This clone has a single count. Antigen: not known. Partitioning of CD4+ cells yielded a CD45RA+ naive subset and a CD45RA-negative memory subset. The CDR3 runs to 15 residues. Germline CDR1 reads LNHDA; CDR2 reads SQIVND (reference sequence). The V end was cut by 1 base, the J end by 3 bases, with 13 bases between.

The sequence came from a man aged 30-40 years in good health. The sequencing input was naive CD4+ T cells sorted from blood. The subset denotes: CD45RA+ positively selected. This chain connects TRBV19 to TRBJ2-7, with D tentatively TRBD2 (6 bases). DNA for the CDR3: TGTGCCAGTAGTATAGCGGAGGGGCAAATCTACGAGCAGTACTTC. This sequence encodes CASSIAEGQIYEQYF.